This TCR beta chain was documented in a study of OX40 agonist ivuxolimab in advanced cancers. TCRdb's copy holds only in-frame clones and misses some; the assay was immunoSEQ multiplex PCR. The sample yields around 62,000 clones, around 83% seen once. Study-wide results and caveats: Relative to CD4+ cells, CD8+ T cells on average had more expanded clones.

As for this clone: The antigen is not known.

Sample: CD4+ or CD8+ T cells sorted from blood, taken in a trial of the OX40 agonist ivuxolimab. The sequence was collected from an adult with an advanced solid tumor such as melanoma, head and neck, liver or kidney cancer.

The CDR3 protein is CAISEPRSTNYGYTF. CDR3 DNA sequence: TGTGCCATCAGTGAGCCCCGGTCCACGAACTATGGCTACACCTTC. This chain connects TRBV10-3 to TRBJ1-2; no definite D call. CDR3 length: 15 amino acids. With 2 bases removed from V and 2 bases from J, the gap between germline ends came to 12 bases. Germline CDR1 and CDR2: ENHRY and SYGVKD.